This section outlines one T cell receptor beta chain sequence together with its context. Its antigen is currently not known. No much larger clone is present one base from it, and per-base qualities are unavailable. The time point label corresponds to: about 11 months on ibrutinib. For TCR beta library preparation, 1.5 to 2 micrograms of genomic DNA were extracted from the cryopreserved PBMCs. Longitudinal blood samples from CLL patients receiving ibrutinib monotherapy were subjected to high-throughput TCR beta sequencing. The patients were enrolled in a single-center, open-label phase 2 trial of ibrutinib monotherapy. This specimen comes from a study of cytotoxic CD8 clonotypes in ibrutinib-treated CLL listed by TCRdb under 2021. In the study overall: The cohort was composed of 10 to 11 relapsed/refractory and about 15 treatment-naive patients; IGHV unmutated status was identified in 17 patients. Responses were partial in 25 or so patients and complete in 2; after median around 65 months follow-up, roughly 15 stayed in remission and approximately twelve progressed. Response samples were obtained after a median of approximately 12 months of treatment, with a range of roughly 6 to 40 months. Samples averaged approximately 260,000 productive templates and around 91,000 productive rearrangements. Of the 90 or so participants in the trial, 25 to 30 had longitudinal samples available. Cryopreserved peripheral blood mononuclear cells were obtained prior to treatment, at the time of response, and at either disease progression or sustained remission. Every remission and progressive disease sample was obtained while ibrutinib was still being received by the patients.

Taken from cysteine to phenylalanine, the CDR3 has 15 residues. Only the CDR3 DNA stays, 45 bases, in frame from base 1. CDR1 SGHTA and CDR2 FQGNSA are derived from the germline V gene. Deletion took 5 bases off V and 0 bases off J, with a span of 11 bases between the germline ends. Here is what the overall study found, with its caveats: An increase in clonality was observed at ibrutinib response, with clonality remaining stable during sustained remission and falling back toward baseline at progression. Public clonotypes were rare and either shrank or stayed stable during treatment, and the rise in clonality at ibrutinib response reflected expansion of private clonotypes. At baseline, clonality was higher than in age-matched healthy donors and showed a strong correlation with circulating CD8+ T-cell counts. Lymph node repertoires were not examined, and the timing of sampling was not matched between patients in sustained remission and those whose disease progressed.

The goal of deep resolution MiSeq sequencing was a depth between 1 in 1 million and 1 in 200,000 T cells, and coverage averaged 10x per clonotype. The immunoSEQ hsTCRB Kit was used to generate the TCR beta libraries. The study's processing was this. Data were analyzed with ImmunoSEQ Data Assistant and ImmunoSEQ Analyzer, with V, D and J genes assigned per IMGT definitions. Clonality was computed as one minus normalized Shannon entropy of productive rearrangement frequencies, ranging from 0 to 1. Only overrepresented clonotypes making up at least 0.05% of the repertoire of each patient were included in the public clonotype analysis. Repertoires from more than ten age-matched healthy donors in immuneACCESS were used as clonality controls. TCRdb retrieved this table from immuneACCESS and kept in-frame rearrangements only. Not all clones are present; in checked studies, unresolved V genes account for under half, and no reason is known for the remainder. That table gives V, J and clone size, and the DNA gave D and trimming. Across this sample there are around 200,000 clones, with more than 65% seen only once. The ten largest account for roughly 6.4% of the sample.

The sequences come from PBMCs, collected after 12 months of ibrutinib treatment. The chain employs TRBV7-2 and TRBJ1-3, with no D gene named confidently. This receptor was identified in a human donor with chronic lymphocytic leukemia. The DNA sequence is TGTGCCAGCAGCCGCCAATGGGGCTCTGGAAACACCATATATTTT. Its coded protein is CASSRQWGSGNTIYF. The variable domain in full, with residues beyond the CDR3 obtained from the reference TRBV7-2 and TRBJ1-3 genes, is GAGVSQSPSNKVTEKGKDVELRCDPISGHTALYWYRQSLGQGLEFLIYFQGNSAPDKSGLPSDRFSAERTGGSVSTLTIQRTQQEDSAVYLCASSRQWGSGNTIYFGEGSWLTVV.